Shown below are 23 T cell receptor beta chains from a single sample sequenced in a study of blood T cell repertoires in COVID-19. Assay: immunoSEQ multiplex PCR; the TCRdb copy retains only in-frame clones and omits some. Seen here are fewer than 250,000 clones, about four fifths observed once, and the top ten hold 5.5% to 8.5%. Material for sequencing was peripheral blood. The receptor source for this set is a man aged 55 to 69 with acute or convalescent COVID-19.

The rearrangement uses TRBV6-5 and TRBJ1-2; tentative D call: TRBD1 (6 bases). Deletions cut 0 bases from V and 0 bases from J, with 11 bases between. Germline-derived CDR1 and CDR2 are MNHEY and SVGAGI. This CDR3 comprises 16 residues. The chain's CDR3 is CASSYSSYRANYGYTF. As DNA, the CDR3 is TGTGCCAGCAGTTACTCGAGCTACAGGGCTAACTATGGCTACACCTTC.

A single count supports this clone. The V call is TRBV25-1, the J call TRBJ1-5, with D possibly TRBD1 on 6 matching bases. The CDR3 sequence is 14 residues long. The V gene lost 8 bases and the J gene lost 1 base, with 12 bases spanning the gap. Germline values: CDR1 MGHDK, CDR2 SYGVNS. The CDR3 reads CASAQTGSNQPQHF. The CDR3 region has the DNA TGTGCCAGCGCGCAGACAGGCAGCAATCAGCCCCAGCATTTT.

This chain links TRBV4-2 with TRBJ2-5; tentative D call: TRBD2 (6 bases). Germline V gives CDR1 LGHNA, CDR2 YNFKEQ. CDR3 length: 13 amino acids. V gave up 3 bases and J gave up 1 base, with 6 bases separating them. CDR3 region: CASSHGGQETQYF. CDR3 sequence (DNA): TGTGCCAGCAGCCACGGGGGCCAAGAGACCCAGTACTTC.

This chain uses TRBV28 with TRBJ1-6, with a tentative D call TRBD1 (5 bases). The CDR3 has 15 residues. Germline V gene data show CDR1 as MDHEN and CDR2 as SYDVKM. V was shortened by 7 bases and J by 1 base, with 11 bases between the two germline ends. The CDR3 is CASNGRGSYNSPLHF. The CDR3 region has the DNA TGTGCCAGCAACGGAAGGGGATCCTATAATTCACCCCTCCACTTT.

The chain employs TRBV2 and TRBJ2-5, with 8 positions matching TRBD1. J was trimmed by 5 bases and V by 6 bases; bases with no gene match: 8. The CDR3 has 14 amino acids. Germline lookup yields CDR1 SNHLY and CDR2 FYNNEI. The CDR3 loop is CASRRQGWDETQYF. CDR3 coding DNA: TGTGCCAGCAGACGACAGGGGTGGGATGAGACCCAGTACTTC.

In nucleotides, the CDR3 is TGTGCCAGCAGCGCGGGACTAGCGGGAATCACCTACAATGAGCAGTTCTTC. The encoded protein is CASSAGLAGITYNEQFF. The V and J genes are TRBV7-3 and TRBJ2-1; TRBD2 matches at 13 bases. V was clipped by 5 bases and J by 2 bases; unmatched bases: 6. The V gene's germline CDR1 is SGHTA and CDR2 FQGTGA. The CDR3 is 17 amino acids.

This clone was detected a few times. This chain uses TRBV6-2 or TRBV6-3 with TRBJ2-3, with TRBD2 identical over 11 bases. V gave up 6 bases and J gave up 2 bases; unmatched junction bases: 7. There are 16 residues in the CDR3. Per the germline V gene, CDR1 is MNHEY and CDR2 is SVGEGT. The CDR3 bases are TGTGCCAGCAGCTCGACGGGACTAGCGGTCACAGATACGCAGTATTTT. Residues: CASSSTGLAVTDTQYF.

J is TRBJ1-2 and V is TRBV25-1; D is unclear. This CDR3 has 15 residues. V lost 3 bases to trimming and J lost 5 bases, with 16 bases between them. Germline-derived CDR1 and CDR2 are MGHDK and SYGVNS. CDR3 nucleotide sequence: TGTGCCAGCAGTGACGGAGGCGGGTTCGTGTATGGCTACACCTTC. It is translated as CASSDGGGFVYGYTF.

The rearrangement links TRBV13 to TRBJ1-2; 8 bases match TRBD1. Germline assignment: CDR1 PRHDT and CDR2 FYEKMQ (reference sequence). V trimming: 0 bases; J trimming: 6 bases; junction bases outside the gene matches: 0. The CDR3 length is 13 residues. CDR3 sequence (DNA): TGTGCCAGCAGCTTAGGACAGGGGGATGGCTACACCTTC. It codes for CASSLGQGDGYTF.

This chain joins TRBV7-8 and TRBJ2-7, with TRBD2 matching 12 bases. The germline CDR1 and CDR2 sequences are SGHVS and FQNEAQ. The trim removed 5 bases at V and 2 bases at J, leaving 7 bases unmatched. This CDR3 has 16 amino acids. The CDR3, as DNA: TGTGCCAGCAGCCTCCGACTAGCGGGAGAGGCCTACGAGCAGTACTTC. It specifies CASSLRLAGEAYEQYF.

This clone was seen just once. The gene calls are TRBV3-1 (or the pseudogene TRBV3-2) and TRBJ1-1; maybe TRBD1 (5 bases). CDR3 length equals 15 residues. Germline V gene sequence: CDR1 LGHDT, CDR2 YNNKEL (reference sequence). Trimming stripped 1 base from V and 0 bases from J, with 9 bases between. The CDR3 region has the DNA TGTGCCAGCAGCCAAGGGGGCAATATGAACACTGAAGCTTTCTTT. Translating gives CASSQGGNMNTEAFF.

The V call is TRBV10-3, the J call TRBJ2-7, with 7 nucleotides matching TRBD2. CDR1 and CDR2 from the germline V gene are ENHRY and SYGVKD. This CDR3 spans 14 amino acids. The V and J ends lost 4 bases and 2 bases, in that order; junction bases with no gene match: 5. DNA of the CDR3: TGTGCCATCAGTGTAACTAGCGTCCCCTACGAGCAGTACTTC. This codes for CAISVTSVPYEQYF.

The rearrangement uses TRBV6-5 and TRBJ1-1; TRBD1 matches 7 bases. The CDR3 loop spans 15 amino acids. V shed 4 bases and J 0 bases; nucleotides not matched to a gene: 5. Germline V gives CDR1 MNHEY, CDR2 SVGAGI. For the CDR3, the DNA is TGTGCCAGCAGTTCTACAGGGGCCTTGAACACTGAAGCTTTCTTT. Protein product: CASSSTGALNTEAFF.

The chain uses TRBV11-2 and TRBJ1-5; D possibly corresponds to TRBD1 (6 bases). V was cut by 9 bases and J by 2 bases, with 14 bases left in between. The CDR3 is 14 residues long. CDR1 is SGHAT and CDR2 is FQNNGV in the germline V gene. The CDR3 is CARSGGAGNQPQHF. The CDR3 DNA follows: TGTGCCAGATCCGGGGGGGCTGGCAATCAGCCCCAGCATTTT.

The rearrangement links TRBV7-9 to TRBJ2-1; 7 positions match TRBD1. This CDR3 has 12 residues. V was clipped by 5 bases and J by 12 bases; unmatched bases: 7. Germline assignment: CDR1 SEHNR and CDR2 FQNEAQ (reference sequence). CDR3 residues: CASSTGTEGQFF. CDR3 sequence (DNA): TGTGCCAGCAGCACCGGGACAGAAGGGCAGTTCTTC.

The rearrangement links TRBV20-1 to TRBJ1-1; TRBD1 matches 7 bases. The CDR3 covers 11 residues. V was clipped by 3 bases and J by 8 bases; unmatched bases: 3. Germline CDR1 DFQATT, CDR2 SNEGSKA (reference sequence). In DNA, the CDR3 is TGCAGTGCTAGGCAGGGGGAAGAAGCTTTCTTT. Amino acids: CSARQGEEAFF.

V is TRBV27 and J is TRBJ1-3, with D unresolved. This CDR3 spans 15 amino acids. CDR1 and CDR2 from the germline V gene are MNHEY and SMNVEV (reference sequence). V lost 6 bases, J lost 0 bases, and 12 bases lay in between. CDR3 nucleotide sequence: TGTGCCAGCAGCACTACTGAGAGCTCTGGAAACACCATATATTTT. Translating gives CASSTTESSGNTIYF.

The CDR3 protein is CASSPSNRGSPLHF. Here the CDR3 DNA reads TGTGCCAGCTCACCTAGTAACAGGGGATCACCCCTCCACTTT. The V and J genes are TRBV18 and TRBJ1-6; 7 nucleotides agree with TRBD1. Germline-derived CDR1 and CDR2 are KGHSH and LQKENI. The trim removed 3 bases at V and 10 bases at J, leaving 6 bases unmatched. CDR3 size: 14 residues. Together with reference TRBV18 and TRBJ1-6, the CDR3 gives the full variable domain: NAGVMQNPRHLVRRRGQEARLRCSPMKGHSHVYWYRQLPEEGLKFMVYLQKENIIDESGMPKERFSAEFPKEGPSILRIQQVVRGDSAAYFCASSPSNRGSPLHFGNGTRLTVT.

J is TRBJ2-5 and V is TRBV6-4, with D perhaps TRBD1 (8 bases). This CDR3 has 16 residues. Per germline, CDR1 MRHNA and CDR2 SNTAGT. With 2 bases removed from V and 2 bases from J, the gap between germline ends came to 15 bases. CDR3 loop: CASSDRTGGGQETQYF. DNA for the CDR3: TGTGCCAGCAGTGACCGAACAGGGGGAGGGCAAGAGACCCAGTACTTC.

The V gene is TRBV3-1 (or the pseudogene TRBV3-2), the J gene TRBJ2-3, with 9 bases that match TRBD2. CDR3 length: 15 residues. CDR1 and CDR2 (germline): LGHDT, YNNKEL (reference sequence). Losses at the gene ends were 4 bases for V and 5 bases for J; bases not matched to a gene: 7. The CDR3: CASSPRAGGGDTQYF. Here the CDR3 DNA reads TGTGCCAGCAGCCCCCGGGCGGGAGGGGGAGATACGCAGTATTTT.

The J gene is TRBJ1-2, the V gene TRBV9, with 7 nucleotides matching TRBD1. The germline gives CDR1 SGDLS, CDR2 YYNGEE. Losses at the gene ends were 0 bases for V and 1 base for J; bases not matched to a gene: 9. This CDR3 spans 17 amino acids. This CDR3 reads CASSVGVAGGFNYGYTF. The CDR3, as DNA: TGTGCCAGCAGCGTAGGGGTCGCAGGGGGGTTTAACTATGGCTACACCTTC.

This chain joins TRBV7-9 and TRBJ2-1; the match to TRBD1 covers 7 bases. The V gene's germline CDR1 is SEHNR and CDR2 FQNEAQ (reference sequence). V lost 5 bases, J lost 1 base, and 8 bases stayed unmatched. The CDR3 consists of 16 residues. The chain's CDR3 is CASSPRDSRSYNEQFF. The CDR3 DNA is TGTGCCAGCAGCCCCCGGGACAGTAGGTCCTACAATGAGCAGTTCTTC.

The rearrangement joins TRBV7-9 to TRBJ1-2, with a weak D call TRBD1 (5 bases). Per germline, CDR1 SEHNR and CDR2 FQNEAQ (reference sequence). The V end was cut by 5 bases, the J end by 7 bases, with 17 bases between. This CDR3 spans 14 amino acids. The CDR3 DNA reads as TGTGCCAGCAGCCTAGAACGGGGAGGGGCTGGCTACACCTTC. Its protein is CASSLERGGAGYTF.